Listed here is a single T cell receptor (beta chain). This clone was seen a handful of times. Its antigen is unknown. No much larger clone is present one base from it, and per-base qualities are unavailable. The source of the sample is a study of metastatic and nonmetastatic thyroid tumors (dated by TCRdb to 2020 to 2021). With respect to the entire study: The researchers compared repertoires between peripheral blood samples and tumor or nodule tissue samples from patients with malignant or benign thyroid disease.

The CDR3 covers 16 residues, taking in both the cysteine and the phenylalanine. The read is trimmed to its CDR3 DNA, 48 bases read in frame from base 1. V and J lose 7 bases and 11 bases, and a span of 26 bases separates them. Libraries were constructed by PCR. Data came from an Illumina HiSeq 4000. High-throughput sequencing was used to profile the TCR beta-chain CDR3 region of every patient. The paper's data handling went like this. The researchers built a classifier to tell apart papillary thyroid cancer patients with distant metastasis, based on CDR3 differences among clinicopathological groups. The Shannon index was used to assess repertoire diversity, and the Morisita-Horn index was used to assess tumor-blood repertoire similarity. In TCRdb, the public reads were trimmed at Q25 with fastp and aligned with MiXCR, with productive beta chains retained. These V and J calls originate from TCRdb's pipeline instead of the authors' own analysis. This sample gives tens of thousands of clones in total; around 20% of them show up just once. The ten largest clones take up about 7.9% of the sample.

No patient had received any treatment before thyroid surgery. Patient clinical samples collected from about 2012 to 2018 were retrospectively analysed using T-cell receptor beta sequencing. The full study reports these points: TCR beta diversity was reported as significantly higher in malignant tumors than in benign nodules, in both blood and tumor samples.

This sequence was found in a female donor with papillary thyroid cancer or a benign thyroid nodule (not recorded which). Some clones in this sample may be carry-over from other donors' samples. Recombination joined TRBV12-3 or TRBV12-4 with TRBJ2-2; TRBD2 could be the D gene, as 6 bases match. The sequenced sample consisted of blood. The CDR3 reads CASTTSRAGSTCELFF. The DNA reads as follows: TGTGCCAGCACCACCTCCAGGGCCGGGAGCACCTGTGAGCTGTTTTTT.